What follows is one T cell receptor (beta chain) and its context. Using immunoSEQ multiplex PCR, the repertoire was profiled, and TCRdb retains in-frame clones only, with some absent. This table has fewer than 250,000 clones, about nine tenths appearing once. Membership in each cohort depended on participant-reported clinical history. Germline lookup yields CDR1 KGHDR and CDR2 SFDVKD. The CDR3 consists of 15 residues. Trimming took 4 bases from V and 6 from J, leaving 14 bases between them. The entry originates in a study of blood T cell repertoires in COVID-19. The chain links TRBV24-1 to TRBJ2-2, with a possible D match to TRBD1 (5 bases). The clonotype comes from a woman aged 25 to 39 with acute COVID-19. Sequenced input: PBMCs or T cells enriched from blood (not recorded which). For the CDR3, the DNA is TGTGCCACCAGTGACCCCGAACAGGAATCCGGGGAGCTGTTTTTT. It encodes CATSDPEQESGELFF.